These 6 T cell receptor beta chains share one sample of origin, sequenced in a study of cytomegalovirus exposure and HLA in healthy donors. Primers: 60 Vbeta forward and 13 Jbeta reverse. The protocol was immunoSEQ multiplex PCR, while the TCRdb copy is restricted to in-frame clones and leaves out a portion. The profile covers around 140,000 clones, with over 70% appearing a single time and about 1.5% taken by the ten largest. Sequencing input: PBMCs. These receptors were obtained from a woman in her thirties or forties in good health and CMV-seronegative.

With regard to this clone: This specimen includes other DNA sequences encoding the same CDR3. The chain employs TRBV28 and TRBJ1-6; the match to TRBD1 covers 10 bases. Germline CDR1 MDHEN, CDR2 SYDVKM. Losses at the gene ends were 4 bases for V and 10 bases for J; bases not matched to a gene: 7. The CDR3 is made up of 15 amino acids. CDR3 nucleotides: TGTGCCAGCAGTTCTTCCGGGACAGGGGACTCACCCCTCCACTTT. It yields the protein CASSSSGTGDSPLHF.

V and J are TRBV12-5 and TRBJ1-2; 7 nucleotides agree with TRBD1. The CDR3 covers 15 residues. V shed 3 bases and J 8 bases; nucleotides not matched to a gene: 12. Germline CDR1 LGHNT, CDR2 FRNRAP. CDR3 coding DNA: TGTGCTAGTGGTTTAGACTCAGGGGGGCTTGGAGGCTACACCTTC. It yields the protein CASGLDSGGLGGYTF.

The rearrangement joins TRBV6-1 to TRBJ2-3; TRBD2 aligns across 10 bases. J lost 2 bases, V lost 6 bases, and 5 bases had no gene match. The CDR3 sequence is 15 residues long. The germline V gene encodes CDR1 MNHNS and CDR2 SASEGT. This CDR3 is CASRMTSGPTDTQYF. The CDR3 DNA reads TGTGCCAGCAGGATGACTAGCGGGCCCACAGATACGCAGTATTTT.

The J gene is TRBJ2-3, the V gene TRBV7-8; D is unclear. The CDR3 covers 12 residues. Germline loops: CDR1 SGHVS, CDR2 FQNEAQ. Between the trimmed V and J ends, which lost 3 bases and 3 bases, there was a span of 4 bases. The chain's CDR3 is CASSLQTDTQYF. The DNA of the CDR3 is TGTGCCAGCAGCTTGCAGACAGATACGCAGTATTTT.

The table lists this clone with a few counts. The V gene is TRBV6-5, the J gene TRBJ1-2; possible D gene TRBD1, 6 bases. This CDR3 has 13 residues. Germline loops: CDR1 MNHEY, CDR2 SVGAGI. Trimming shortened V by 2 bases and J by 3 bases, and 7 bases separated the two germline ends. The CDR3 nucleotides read TGTGCCAGCAGTTACGCAGGGGACTATGGCTACACCTTC. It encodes CASSYAGDYGYTF.

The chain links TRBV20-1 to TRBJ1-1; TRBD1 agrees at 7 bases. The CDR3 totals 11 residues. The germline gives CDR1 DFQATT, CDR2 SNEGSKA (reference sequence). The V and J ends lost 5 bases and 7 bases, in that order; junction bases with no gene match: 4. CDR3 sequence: CSAGGQFEAFF. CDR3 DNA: TGCAGTGCTGGGGGACAGTTTGAAGCTTTCTTT.